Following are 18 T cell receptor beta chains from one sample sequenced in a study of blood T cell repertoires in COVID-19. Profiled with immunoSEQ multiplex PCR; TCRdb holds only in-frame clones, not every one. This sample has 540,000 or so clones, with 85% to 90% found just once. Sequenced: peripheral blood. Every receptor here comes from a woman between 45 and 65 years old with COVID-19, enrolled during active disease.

The CDR3 bases are TGTGCCAGCAGCTCCCGGGGTGACACTGAAGCTTTCTTT. It yields the protein CASSSRGDTEAFF. The J gene is TRBJ1-1, the V gene TRBV7-3; no clear D. The CDR3 is made up of 13 amino acids. Germline values: CDR1 SGHTA, CDR2 FQGTGA. V was clipped by 4 bases and J by 3 bases, with 9 bases between them. Together with reference TRBV7-3 and TRBJ1-1, the CDR3 gives the full variable domain: GAGVSQTPSNKVTEKGKYVELRCDPISGHTALYWYRQSLGQGPEFLIYFQGTGAADDSGLPNDRFFAVRPEGSVSTLKIQRTERGDSAVYLCASSSRGDTEAFFGQGTRLTVV.

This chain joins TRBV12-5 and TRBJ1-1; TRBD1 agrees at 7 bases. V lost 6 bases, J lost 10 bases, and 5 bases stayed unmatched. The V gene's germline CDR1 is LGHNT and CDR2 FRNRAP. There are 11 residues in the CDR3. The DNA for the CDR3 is TGTGCTAGTGGCGAGGGGGCGGGAGCTTTCTTT. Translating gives CASGEGAGAFF. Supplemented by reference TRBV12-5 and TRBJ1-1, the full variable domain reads DARVTQTPRHKVTEMGQEVTMRCQPILGHNTVFWYRQTMMQGLELLAYFRNRAPLDDSGMPKDRFSAEMPDATLATLKIQPSEPRDSAVYFCASGEGAGAFFGQGTRLTVV.

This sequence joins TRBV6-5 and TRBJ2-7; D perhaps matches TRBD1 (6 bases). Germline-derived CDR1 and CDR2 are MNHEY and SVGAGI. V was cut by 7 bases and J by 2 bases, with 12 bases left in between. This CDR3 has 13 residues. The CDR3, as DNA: TGTGCCAGCACCTCCGGACAGACCTACGAGCAGTACTTC. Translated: CASTSGQTYEQYF.

The CDR3 DNA sequence: TGTGCCAGCAGCTTAAATCCGGACAGGGGAGACATTCAGTACTTC. It translates to CASSLNPDRGDIQYF. The rearrangement joins TRBV11-2 to TRBJ2-4; 9 positions agree with TRBD1. J gave up 8 bases and V 2 bases, and 7 bases lay outside the gene matches. CDR1 and CDR2 (germline): SGHAT, FQNNGV. The CDR3 has 15 residues.

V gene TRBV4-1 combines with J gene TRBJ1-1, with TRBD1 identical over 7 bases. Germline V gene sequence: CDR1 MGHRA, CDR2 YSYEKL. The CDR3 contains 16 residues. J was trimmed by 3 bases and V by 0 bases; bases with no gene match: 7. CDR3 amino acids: CASSQDGTGVDTEAFF. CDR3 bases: TGCGCCAGCAGCCAAGATGGTACAGGGGTGGACACTGAAGCTTTCTTT.

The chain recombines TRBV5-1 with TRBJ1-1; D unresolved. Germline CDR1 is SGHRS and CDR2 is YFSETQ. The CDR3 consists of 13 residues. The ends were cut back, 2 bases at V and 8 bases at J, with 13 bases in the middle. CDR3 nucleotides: TGCGCCAGCAGCTTTTCCGTGACTAGCGAAGCTTTCTTT. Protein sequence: CASSFSVTSEAFF.

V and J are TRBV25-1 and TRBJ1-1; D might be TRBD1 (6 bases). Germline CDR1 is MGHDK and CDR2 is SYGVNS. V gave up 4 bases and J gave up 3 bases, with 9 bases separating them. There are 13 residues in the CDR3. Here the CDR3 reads CASSGQGYTEAFF. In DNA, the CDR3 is TGTGCCAGCAGTGGGCAGGGGTACACTGAAGCTTTCTTT.

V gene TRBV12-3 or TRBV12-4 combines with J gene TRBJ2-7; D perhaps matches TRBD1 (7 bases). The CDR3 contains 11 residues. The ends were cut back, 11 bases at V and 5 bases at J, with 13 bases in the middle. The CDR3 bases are TGTGCCTCAGGGGGGAGACACGAGCAGTACTTC. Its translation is CASGGRHEQYF.

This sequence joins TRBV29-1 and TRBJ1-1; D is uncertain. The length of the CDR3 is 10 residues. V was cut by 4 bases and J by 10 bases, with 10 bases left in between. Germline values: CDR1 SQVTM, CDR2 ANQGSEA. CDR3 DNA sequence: TGCAGCGTTGGTTTCCCTAGAGCTTTCTTT. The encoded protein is CSVGFPRAFF.

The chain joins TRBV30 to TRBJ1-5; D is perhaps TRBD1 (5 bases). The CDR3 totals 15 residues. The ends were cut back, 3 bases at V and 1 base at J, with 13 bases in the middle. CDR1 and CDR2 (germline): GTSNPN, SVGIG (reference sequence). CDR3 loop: CAWSEGLGSNQPQHF. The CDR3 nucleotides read TGTGCCTGGAGCGAGGGACTAGGGAGCAATCAGCCCCAGCATTTT.

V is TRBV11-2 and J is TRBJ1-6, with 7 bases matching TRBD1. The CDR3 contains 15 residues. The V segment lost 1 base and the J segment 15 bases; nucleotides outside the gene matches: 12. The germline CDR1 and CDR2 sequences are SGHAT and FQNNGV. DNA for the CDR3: TGTGCCAGCAGCTTAGCCGGGACAGACGATTGGCGCCTCCACTTT. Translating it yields CASSLAGTDDWRLHF.

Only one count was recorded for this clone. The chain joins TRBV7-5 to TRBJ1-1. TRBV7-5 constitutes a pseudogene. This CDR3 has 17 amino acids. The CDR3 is CARSFPPQREGNTEAFF. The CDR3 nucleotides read TGTGCCAGAAGCTTCCCGCCCCAGCGGGAAGGGAACACTGAAGCTTTCTTT.

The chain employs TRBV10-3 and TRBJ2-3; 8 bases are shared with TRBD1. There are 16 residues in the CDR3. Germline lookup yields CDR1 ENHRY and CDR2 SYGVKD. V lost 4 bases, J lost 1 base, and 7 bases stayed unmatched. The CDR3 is CAISAGTGSRTDTQYF. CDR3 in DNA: TGTGCCATCAGTGCCGGGACAGGTAGTCGCACAGATACGCAGTATTTT.

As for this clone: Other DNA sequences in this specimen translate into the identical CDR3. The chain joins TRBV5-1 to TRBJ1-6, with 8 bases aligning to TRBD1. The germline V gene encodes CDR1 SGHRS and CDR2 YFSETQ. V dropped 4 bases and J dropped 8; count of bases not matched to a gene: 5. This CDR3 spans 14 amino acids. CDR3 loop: CASSLGQGDSPLHF. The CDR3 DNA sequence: TGCGCCAGCAGCCTCGGACAGGGAGATTCACCCCTCCACTTT.

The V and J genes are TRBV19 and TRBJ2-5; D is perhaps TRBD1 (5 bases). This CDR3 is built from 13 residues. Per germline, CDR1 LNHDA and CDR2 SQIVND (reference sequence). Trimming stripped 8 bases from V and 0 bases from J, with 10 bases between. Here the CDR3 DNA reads TGTGCCAGTCGTGGGGCAGACCAAGAGACCCAGTACTTC. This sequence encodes CASRGADQETQYF.

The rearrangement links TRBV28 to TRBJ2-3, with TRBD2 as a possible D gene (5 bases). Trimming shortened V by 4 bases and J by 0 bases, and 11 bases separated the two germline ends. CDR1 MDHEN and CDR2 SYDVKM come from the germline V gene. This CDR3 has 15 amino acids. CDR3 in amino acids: CASSSRDLSTDTQYF. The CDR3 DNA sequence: TGTGCCAGCAGTTCCCGGGATCTTAGCACAGATACGCAGTATTTT.

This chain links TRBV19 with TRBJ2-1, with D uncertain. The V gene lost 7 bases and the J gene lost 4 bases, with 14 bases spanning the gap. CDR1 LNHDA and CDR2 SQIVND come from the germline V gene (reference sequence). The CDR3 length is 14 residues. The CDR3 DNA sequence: TGTGCCAGTACCCAATTCACAGATTACAATGAGCAGTTCTTC. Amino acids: CASTQFTDYNEQFF.

CDR3: CALRGDQGAYEQYF. CDR3 coding DNA: TGTGCCCTCAGGGGGGATCAAGGCGCCTACGAGCAGTACTTC. This chain joins TRBV6-5 and TRBJ2-7; possible D gene TRBD1, 7 bases. Per the germline V gene, CDR1 is MNHEY and CDR2 is SVGAGI. The CDR3 totals 14 residues. Trimming stripped 11 bases from V and 2 bases from J, with 19 bases between.